These T cell receptor beta chains were read from a single sample in a study of cytomegalovirus exposure and HLA in healthy donors. TCRdb keeps only in-frame clones here, not all; method: immunoSEQ multiplex PCR. The table includes 90,000 or so clones, about 79% detected once. The sample consisted of PBMCs. Receptors were obtained from a female donor in good health and CMV-seronegative. Each CDR3 is given with its conserved first and last residue. A D gene is named only where the DNA matches it firmly. Size is stated for part of the rows, as once, few or many counts, or as a class when the clone is expanded.

V	J	D	size	DNA	CDR3
TRBV28	TRBJ2-1	-	-	TGTGCCAGCAGCCCGCTCGGAGTCAGGGACAATGAGCAGTTCTTC	CASSPLGVRDNEQFF
TRBV19	TRBJ2-1	TRBD2	-	TGTGCCAGTCGACGGACTAGCGGGGGTTTCGATGAGCAGTTCTTC	CASRRTSGGFDEQFF
TRBV5-4	TRBJ1-2	-	-	TGTGCCAGCAGCTCGGAGCCGGTCCTTAATGGCTACACCTTC	CASSSEPVLNGYTF
TRBV11-2	TRBJ1-1	-	-	TGTGCCAGCAGCGTGACACGGGACACCCACACTGAAGCTTTCTTT	CASSVTRDTHTEAFF
TRBV7-2	TRBJ1-5	-	-	TGTGCCAGCAGCTTTGGAGAGAATCAGCCCCAGCATTTT	CASSFGENQPQHF
TRBV28	TRBJ1-2	-	-	TGTGCCAGCAGTTTATCCCGGGATGCCAGCCTCTATGGCTACACCTTC	CASSLSRDASLYGYTF
TRBV27	TRBJ1-2	-	-	TGTGCCAGCAGTTTTGGGGGCATAACCGGCTACACCTTC	CASSFGGITGYTF
TRBV5-1	TRBJ2-5	-	-	TGCGCCAGCAGCTTGGCCCAGGGGCCACAAGAGACCCAGTACTTC	CASSLAQGPQETQYF
TRBV30	TRBJ1-2	TRBD1	-	TGTGCCTGGAGTGATATAGGGGGCAATGGCTACACCTTC	CAWSDIGGNGYTF
TRBV6-4	TRBJ2-3	TRBD2	-	TGTGCCAGCAGTGACTCAGCGGGGTACACAGATACGCAGTATTTT	CASSDSAGYTDTQYF
TRBV6-4	TRBJ2-3	TRBD2	few	TGTGCCAGCAGTGACTCGAGCGGGGGCACAGATACGCAGTATTTT	CASSDSSGGTDTQYF
TRBV28	TRBJ1-3	TRBD1	-	TGTGCCAGCAGTTTACAGGGGGCTGGAAACACCATATATTTT	CASSLQGAGNTIYF
TRBV28	TRBJ1-5	-	-	TGTGCCAGCAAACAGGCCGGTGGGCAGCCCCAGCATTTT	CASKQAGGQPQHF
TRBV28	TRBJ1-2	TRBD1	-	TGTGCCAGCAGCCTCATACAGGGGAACTATGGCTACACCTTC	CASSLIQGNYGYTF
TRBV13	TRBJ2-3	TRBD2	-	TGTGCCAGCAGCTCCCGGGGGGGCGGTCGCACAGATACGCAGTATTTT	CASSSRGGGRTDTQYF
TRBV29-1	TRBJ2-7	-	-	TGCAGCGTTGTAGGACAGATCTACGAGCAGTACTTC	CSVVGQIYEQYF
TRBV11-2	TRBJ1-2	TRBD1	-	TGTGCCAGCAGACGGATGACAGGGGTTAACTATGGCTACACCTTC	CASRRMTGVNYGYTF
TRBV4-1	TRBJ2-5	TRBD2	once	TGCGCCAGCAGCCAAGTACTAGCGGGGGCCAAGAGAACCCAGTACTTC	CASSQVLAGAKRTQYF
TRBV7-3	TRBJ2-3	-	once	TGTGCCAGCAGCCTTAGAGGTGACTATTACGATACGCAGTATTTT	CASSLRGDYYDTQYF
TRBV5-6	TRBJ1-5	-	few	TGTGCCAGCAGCTTGGCCAGGGGTGTTAGCAATCAGCCCCAGCATTTT	CASSLARGVSNQPQHF
TRBV30	TRBJ1-6	-	-	TGTGCCTGGAGTCGCGGGACTCATAGCTCCTATAATTCACCCCTCCACTTT	CAWSRGTHSSYNSPLHF
TRBV6-5	TRBJ2-1	TRBD2	-	TGTGCCACCCATGGGGCGACTAGCGGACTTGAGCAGTTCTTC	CATHGATSGLEQFF
TRBV27	TRBJ2-7	TRBD1	-	TGTGCCAGCAGTTTCGGGACAGCGTACGAGCAGTACTTC	CASSFGTAYEQYF
TRBV18	TRBJ1-1	-	-	TGTGCCAGCTCACCACCGAGAAGGGGACACCTGAACACTGAAGCTTTCTTT	CASSPPRRGHLNTEAFF
TRBV10-2	TRBJ2-1	-	-	TGCGCCAGCCAGAGGACCGGGACGGGAGATGAGCAGTTCTTC	CASQRTGTGDEQFF
TRBV7-3	TRBJ2-3	TRBD2	-	TGTGCCAGCAGCCTCGGGGGGGCCAGCACAGATACGCAGTATTTT	CASSLGGASTDTQYF
TRBV29-1	TRBJ2-5	-	-	TGCAGCGACCAAGGGGGGGGATCCGGGGGGACCCAGTACTTC	CSDQGGGSGGTQYF
TRBV27	TRBJ2-7	-	-	TGTGCCAGCAGTTTATCTGCGCGGGAATACGAGCAGTACTTC	CASSLSAREYEQYF
TRBV29-1	TRBJ2-7	TRBD2	-	TGCAGCGTAGCCCCAAGCGGGAGCTACGAGCAGTACTTC	CSVAPSGSYEQYF
TRBV25-1	TRBJ2-1	TRBD1	-	TGTGCCAGCAGTGACGTGAGGACAGGGAGAAGTGAGCAGTTCTTC	CASSDVRTGRSEQFF
TRBV29-1	TRBJ1-4	TRBD1	few	TGCAGCGTTGAAAAGGGCAGGGGGGCCGAAAAACTGTTTTTT	CSVEKGRGAEKLFF
TRBV28	TRBJ1-5	-	-	TGTGCCAGCAGTTTAAACGGGGGGGGGCGCCATCAGCCCCAGCATTTT	CASSLNGGGRHQPQHF
TRBV29-1	TRBJ1-1	-	-	TGCAGCGTTGAGAGTGGGAACACTGAAGCTTTCTTT	CSVESGNTEAFF
TRBV9	TRBJ1-1	TRBD1	few	TGTGCCAGCAGCGTGGGGACAGATTATGAAGCTTTCTTT	CASSVGTDYEAFF
TRBV7-9	TRBJ1-1	-	once	TGTGCCAGCAGCTTTGAGAGTCTCGAAGCTTTCTTT	CASSFESLEAFF
TRBV4-3	TRBJ1-5	-	-	TGCGCCAGCAGCCAAGGTGCGGGGGGTGGTCAGCCCCAGCATTTT	CASSQGAGGGQPQHF
TRBV19	TRBJ1-5	-	few	TGTGCCAGTAGTATGGCCCCCCAGGGAAGCAATCAGCCCCAGCATTTT	CASSMAPQGSNQPQHF
TRBV6-5	TRBJ1-2	-	-	TGTGCCAGCAGTACCAACGCCGGGCAGGGCTATGGCTACACCTTC	CASSTNAGQGYGYTF
TRBV9	TRBJ2-5	-	-	TGTGCCAGCAGCGTAGAAACTCGGGAGACCCAGTACTTC	CASSVETRETQYF
TRBV13	TRBJ2-1	TRBD2	-	TGTGCCAGCAGCTTTAGCGGGGGGGCTTACAATGAGCAGTTCTTC	CASSFSGGAYNEQFF
TRBV4-1	TRBJ2-7	TRBD2	-	TGCGCCAGCAGCCAAGATGTCCTAGCGGGAGGCGAGCAGTACTTC	CASSQDVLAGGEQYF
TRBV21-1	TRBJ1-4	-	-	TGTGCCAGCAGCAAAGCCCCCTGGGGGACAGGGAGGGAAAAACTGTTTTTT	CASSKAPWGTGREKLFF
TRBV14	TRBJ2-3	-	-	TGTGCCAGCAGCCATAGGAGAACCACGAACACAGATACGCAGTATTTT	CASSHRRTTNTDTQYF
TRBV7-2	TRBJ1-1	TRBD1	once	TGTGCCAGCAGCTCAACCCAGGGGGTCTCTGAAGCTTTCTTT	CASSSTQGVSEAFF
TRBV27	TRBJ2-7	TRBD2	-	TGTGCCAGCAGGCGACCTAGCGGGGGCTCCTACGAGCAGTACTTC	CASRRPSGGSYEQYF
TRBV2	TRBJ2-1	-	-	TGTGCCAGCAGTGAAGATTTTAGATGGGAGCAGTTCTTC	CASSEDFRWEQFF
TRBV7-9	TRBJ2-1	-	-	TGTGCCAGCGAGGCGGATTACAATGAGCAGTTCTTC	CASEADYNEQFF
TRBV6-6	TRBJ2-1	TRBD2	-	TGTGCCAGCGGCGCGGGGGGGCCTGATGAGCAGTTCTTC	CASGAGGPDEQFF
TRBV5-6	TRBJ2-7	-	-	TGTGCCAGCAGCTTGGCCGGGCGGGGTAGTGAGCAGTACTTC	CASSLAGRGSEQYF
TRBV6-5	TRBJ2-1	-	-	TGTGCCTTCGGCGGATATGAGCAGTTCTTC	CAFGGYEQFF
TRBV25-1	TRBJ1-4	-	-	TGTGCCAGCTCTCGCCGGGGACTAACTAATGAAAAACTGTTTTTT	CASSRRGLTNEKLFF
TRBV19	TRBJ1-2	-	-	TGTGCCAGTAGTATACTCCTCGGAGGGAACTATGGCTACACCTTC	CASSILLGGNYGYTF
TRBV2	TRBJ1-1	-	-	TGTGCCAGCAGTGAATGGAGGAACACTGAAGCTTTCTTT	CASSEWRNTEAFF
TRBV5-1	TRBJ2-1	TRBD2	-	TGCGCCAGCAGCGGTAGCGGGGGAACCTACAATGAGCAGTTCTTC	CASSGSGGTYNEQFF
TRBV15	TRBJ2-1	TRBD2	-	TGTGCCACCAGCAGGGGACTAGCGGGTGTCAATGAGCAGTTCTTC	CATSRGLAGVNEQFF
TRBV6-5	TRBJ1-3	-	-	TGTGCCAGCAGGAAGACAGCTGGAAACACCATATATTTT	CASRKTAGNTIYF
TRBV7-9	TRBJ2-5	TRBD1	-	TGTGCCAGCAGCACCGGGACAGTAATAGAAGAGACCCAGTACTTC	CASSTGTVIEETQYF
TRBV30	TRBJ1-3	-	-	TGTGCCTGGAATTGGGAGGGCCCCCCGTCTGGAAACACCATATATTTT	CAWNWEGPPSGNTIYF
TRBV30	TRBJ1-1	-	-	TGTGCCTGGACCCGTCCCAGGGAGGCCTCCAACACTGAAGCTTTCTTT	CAWTRPREASNTEAFF